The clone carrying this T cell receptor beta chain was seen ten or more times. The V and J ends lost 0 bases and 4 bases respectively, with 13 bases between them. The CDR3 length is 15 residues. CDR1 is SGHRS and CDR2 is YFSETQ in the germline V gene. The sample comes from a study of CD8 T cells in ankylosing spondylitis. TCRdb reprocessed the 5' RACE reads with MiXCR, giving one entry per CDR3 protein. Of about 240,000 distinct CDR3 sequences listed, approximately 9% are singletons. The rearrangement joins TRBV5-1 to TRBJ1-2; no clear D. This sequence originates from a male donor with ankylosing spondylitis or in good health (not recorded which). Input material: blood, either unsorted or a sorted T cell fraction (not recorded which). CDR3 DNA sequence: TGCGCCAGCAGCTTGGCGGGTATTGAGGGCTATGGCTACACCTTC. It translates to CASSLAGIEGYGYTF.